Listed here are 26 T cell receptor beta chains from one sample, sequenced in a study of shared clonotypes between healthy human individuals. Libraries were prepared by immunoSEQ multiplex PCR; TCRdb keeps only in-frame clonotypes and omits some of them. The profile shows 2 million to 2.5 million clones, approximately 93% of them singletons. Sequencing was performed on naive CD4+ T cells from PBMCs. The subset here: CD45RA+ positively selected. These receptors were obtained from a man between 18 and 29 years old in good health. Some clones in this sample may be carry-over from other donors' samples.

V and J are TRBV28 and TRBJ2-1; D is possibly TRBD2 (5 bases). Between the trimmed V and J ends, which lost 5 bases and 8 bases, there was a span of 19 bases. Germline-derived CDR1 and CDR2 are MDHEN and SYDVKM. This CDR3 is built from 15 residues. CDR3 nucleotides: TGTGCCAGCAGTGAGCGGCCGCGGGCGATCGATGAGCAGTTCTTC. Translation gives CASSERPRAIDEQFF.

The chain's CDR3 is CASSYSWTDGGYEQFF. The DNA of the CDR3 is TGTGCCAGCAGTTACTCGTGGACGGATGGCGGGTATGAGCAGTTCTTC. The chain couples TRBV6-5 to TRBJ2-1, with a possible D match to TRBD2 (5 bases). The ends were cut back, 0 bases at V and 8 bases at J, with 17 bases in the middle. CDR3 length: 16 amino acids. CDR1 MNHEY and CDR2 SVGAGI come from the germline V gene.

The chain is built from TRBV7-3 and TRBJ2-5, with D perhaps TRBD1 or TRBD2 (5 bases each). This CDR3 has 14 amino acids. Germline CDR1 SGHTA, CDR2 FQGTGA. Between the trimmed V and J ends, which lost 5 bases and 4 bases, there was a span of 14 bases. The CDR3 DNA is TGTGCCAGCAGCCTCGGGGCAGGGCGAGAGACCCAGTACTTC. Its translation: CASSLGAGRETQYF.

This chain links TRBV11-2 with TRBJ2-7; tentative D call: TRBD2 (6 bases). V dropped 0 bases and J dropped 4 bases, with 7 bases sitting between them. Germline values: CDR1 SGHAT, CDR2 FQNNGV. The CDR3 loop spans 13 amino acids. The CDR3 loop reads CASSLEGRYEQYF. The CDR3 DNA sequence: TGTGCCAGCAGCTTAGAGGGGAGGTACGAGCAGTACTTC.

The chain couples TRBV4-1 to TRBJ2-7; D call uncertain. Germline loops: CDR1 MGHRA, CDR2 YSYEKL. V was cut by 4 bases and J by 7 bases, with 14 bases left in between. This CDR3 comprises 13 residues. The CDR3 DNA reads TGCGCCAGCAGCCTCGACGGGCTGGGTGAGCAGTACTTC. It encodes CASSLDGLGEQYF.

This clone appeared once. A much larger clone is a single base away; this may be a read error. Here the CDR3 DNA reads TGTGCCAGCAGCCCACAGGGGAATGAGCAGTTCTTC. Its protein is CASSPQGNEQFF. This chain links TRBV5-4 with TRBJ2-1, with TRBD1 matching over 7 bases. Germline V gene lookup returns CDR1 SGHNT and CDR2 YYREEE (reference sequence). This CDR3 comprises 12 residues. Trimming at V came to 4 bases and at J to 7 bases, leaving 2 bases not matched to a gene.

The rearrangement links TRBV5-1 to TRBJ2-5; 8 bases align to TRBD2. This CDR3 is 17 amino acids long. Germline loops: CDR1 SGHRS, CDR2 YFSETQ. V lost 0 bases, J lost 1 base, and 8 bases stayed unmatched. The CDR3 nucleotides are TGCGCCAGCAGCTTGGGAATTAGCGGGGACACCCAAGAGACCCAGTACTTC. This translates into CASSLGISGDTQETQYF.

The genes are TRBV19 and TRBJ2-4, with unresolved D. The germline V gene encodes CDR1 LNHDA and CDR2 SQIVND (reference sequence). CDR3 length: 15 residues. V shed 4 bases and J shed 0 bases, with 10 bases lying between them. This CDR3 is CASSTQFIAKNIQYF. As DNA, the CDR3 is TGTGCCAGTAGTACCCAGTTTATAGCCAAAAACATTCAGTACTTC.

The V call is TRBV7-2, the J call TRBJ1-4, with 9 bases fitting TRBD1. The CDR3 contains 17 residues. Germline CDR1 is SGHTA and CDR2 is FQGNSA. Trimming removed 1 base from V and 10 bases from J; junction bases left unmatched: 13. CDR3 sequence: CASSLGLPRTGEAKLFF. CDR3 nucleotides: TGTGCCAGCAGCTTAGGTCTGCCGAGGACAGGGGAGGCAAAACTGTTTTTT.

This sequence joins TRBV6-1 and TRBJ1-4; D is uncertain. The germline CDR1 and CDR2 sequences are MNHNS and SASEGT. The germline V and J ends were trimmed by 4 bases and 7 bases, with 16 bases remaining between them. The CDR3 sequence is 15 residues long. Here the CDR3 DNA reads TGTGCCAGCAGTGGGCAGAACAACTACCTTGAAAAACTGTTTTTT. This gives the protein CASSGQNNYLEKLFF.

The gene calls are TRBV4-2 and TRBJ2-7; D may be TRBD2 (5 bases). The CDR3 extends over 14 amino acids. V lost 6 bases and J lost 3, with 15 bases in between. Per germline, CDR1 LGHNA and CDR2 YNFKEQ. In nucleotides, the CDR3 is TGTGCCAGCAGTATCGGGGTCGCCTTCTACGAGCAGTACTTC. Translated, it gives CASSIGVAFYEQYF.

The chain couples TRBV27 to TRBJ2-7, with D possibly being TRBD1 or TRBD2 (5 bases each). Germline V gene lookup returns CDR1 MNHEY and CDR2 SMNVEV (reference sequence). The CDR3 extends over 16 amino acids. Trimming took 5 bases from V and 3 from J, leaving 20 bases between them. CDR3 protein: CASSPTPGTAYYEQYF. CDR3 bases: TGTGCCAGCAGTCCCACCCCCGGGACGGCATACTACGAGCAGTACTTC.

Details on this clone: This sample also contains other DNA sequences that code for the same CDR3. The chain is built from TRBV15 and TRBJ2-3; D remains unclear. The CDR3 contains 12 residues. Germline CDR1 and CDR2: LNHNV and YYDKDF (reference sequence). Trimming removed 0 bases from V and 7 bases from J, with 5 bases in between. The CDR3: CATSRDTNTQYF. In DNA, the CDR3 is TGTGCCACCAGCAGAGATACTAATACGCAGTATTTT.

The chain joins TRBV10-1 to TRBJ2-7; D gene unclear. The V gene lost 6 bases and the J gene lost 0 bases, with 15 bases spanning the gap. Germline CDR1 is WNHNN and CDR2 is SYGVQD (reference sequence). The CDR3 is made up of 15 amino acids. DNA for the CDR3: TGCGCCAGCAGCGGTGGGCAGCTGAGCTCCTACGAGCAGTACTTC. Its translation: CASSGGQLSSYEQYF.

This rearrangement joins TRBV9 to TRBJ1-1, with D hard to call. The germline V and J ends were trimmed by 4 bases and 1 base, with 11 bases remaining between them. Looked up from germline, CDR1 is SGDLS and CDR2 is YYNGEE. The length of the CDR3 is 14 residues. CDR3 sequence: CASSPTPGNTEAFF. For the CDR3, the DNA is TGTGCCAGCAGCCCTACCCCAGGGAACACTGAAGCTTTCTTT. Variable domain in full (rest from reference TRBV9 and TRBJ1-1): DSGVTQTPKHLITATGQRVTLRCSPRSGDLSVYWYQQSLDQGLQFLIQYYNGEERAKGNILERFSAQQFPDLHSELNLSSLELGDSALYFCASSPTPGNTEAFFGQGTRLTVV.

The V call is TRBV4-1, the J call TRBJ2-1; 8 nucleotides match TRBD2. This CDR3 region has 16 residues. V shed 3 bases, J shed 2 bases, and the junction held 6 bases outside the gene matches. Germline V lookup: CDR1 MGHRA, CDR2 YSYEKL. The CDR3 sequence is CASSQVTSGPYNEQFF. In nucleotides, the CDR3 is TGCGCCAGCAGCCAGGTTACTAGCGGACCCTACAATGAGCAGTTCTTC.

The V and J genes are TRBV27 and TRBJ2-7; D is ambiguous. The CDR3 has 11 amino acids. The germline V gene has CDR1 MNHEY and CDR2 SMNVEV (reference sequence). The ends were cut back, 6 bases at V and 5 bases at J, with 8 bases in the middle. The CDR3 reads CASRGLDEQYF. CDR3 bases: TGTGCCAGCAGGGGATTGGACGAGCAGTACTTC.

Notes on this clone: Distinct nucleotide sequences in the sample also encode this CDR3. CDR3 protein: CASSLGTGVSYEQYF. Written as DNA, the CDR3 is TGCGCCAGCAGCTTGGGGACAGGGGTATCCTACGAGCAGTACTTC. This chain uses TRBV5-1 with TRBJ2-7; 9 bases map to TRBD1. Germline CDR1 SGHRS, CDR2 YFSETQ. The CDR3 is 15 amino acids. V shed 0 bases and J 1 base; nucleotides not matched to a gene: 2.

The gene calls are TRBV4-1 and TRBJ1-4; TRBD1 aligns across 9 bases. CDR1 and CDR2 (germline): MGHRA, YSYEKL. V trimming: 3 bases; J trimming: 5 bases; junction bases outside the gene matches: 1. The CDR3 loop spans 14 amino acids. DNA of the CDR3: TGCGCCAGCAGCCAGGGGACAGGGAATGAAAAACTGTTTTTT. It codes for CASSQGTGNEKLFF.

This clone was found once. The V and J genes are TRBV7-3 and TRBJ2-5; TRBD2 matches 11 bases. The CDR3 is made up of 16 amino acids. The germline gives CDR1 SGHTA, CDR2 FQGTGA. Unmatched junction bases numbered 9, after V lost 4 bases and J lost 5 bases. CDR3: CASSSTSGSATETQYF. For the CDR3, the DNA is TGTGCCAGCAGCTCTACTAGCGGGAGTGCGACGGAGACCCAGTACTTC.

Comment on this clone: Compared with germline, one end of the junction differs, possibly owing to a read error. The genes are TRBV7-2 and TRBJ2-7, with TRBD2 matching over 8 bases. The CDR3 is 15 residues long. Germline V gene sequence: CDR1 SGHTA, CDR2 FQGNSA. CDR3 in amino acids: CASSAGGSGRAPKVF. CDR3 DNA sequence: TGTGCCAGCAGCGCCGGGGGGAGCGGGAGAGCTCCTAAAGTGTTC.

The chain joins TRBV21-1 to TRBJ2-5. TRBV21-1 is deemed a pseudogene. The CDR3 consists of 17 residues. The DNA of the CDR3 is TGTGCCAGCAGCAAAAAGTGGTGCCAGAGAACCCAAGAGACCCAGTACTTC. Residues: CASSKKWCQRTQETQYF.

The V and J genes are TRBV5-1 and TRBJ2-1; 13 bases line up with TRBD2. V trimming: 4 bases; J trimming: 8 bases; junction bases outside the gene matches: 6. The length of the CDR3 is 15 residues. Germline V CDR1 and CDR2: SGHRS, YFSETQ. The CDR3 spells CASSQLAGGPYEQFF. CDR3 coding DNA: TGCGCCAGCAGCCAACTAGCGGGAGGGCCCTATGAGCAGTTCTTC.

The chain carries TRBV7-2 and TRBJ2-7; D could derive from TRBD1 or TRBD2 (5 bases each). V dropped 5 bases and J dropped 10 bases, with 27 bases sitting between them. From germline, CDR1 is SGHTA and CDR2 FQGNSA. CDR3 length: 16 amino acids. The CDR3 loop is CASSAETEGYQLPQYF. In DNA, the CDR3 is TGTGCCAGCAGCGCCGAGACAGAGGGTTACCAGCTACCACAGTACTTC. Full variable domain (rest looked up from reference TRBV7-2 and TRBJ2-7): GAGVSQSPSNKVTEKGKDVELRCDPISGHTALYWYRQSLGQGLEFLIYFQGNSAPDKSGLPSDRFSAERTGGSVSTLTIQRTQQEDSAVYLCASSAETEGYQLPQYFGPGTRLTVT.

This chain joins TRBV29-1 and TRBJ2-2; D unresolved. Deletions cut 4 bases from V and 1 base from J, with 10 bases between. This CDR3 spans 14 amino acids. The germline gives CDR1 SQVTM, CDR2 ANQGSEA. CDR3 protein: CSVAQRLNTGELFF. DNA for the CDR3: TGCAGCGTTGCCCAGCGCTTGAACACCGGGGAGCTGTTTTTT.

The chain is built from TRBV9 and TRBJ1-3; TRBD1 is a possible D gene (6 bases). CDR1 is SGDLS, CDR2 YYNGEE, per germline. This CDR3 region has 15 residues. V lost 3 bases, J lost 4 bases, and 14 bases lay in between. In nucleotides, the CDR3 is TGTGCCAGCAGCGCCCTCGGGACATCCGGAAACACCATATATTTT. Protein product: CASSALGTSGNTIYF.